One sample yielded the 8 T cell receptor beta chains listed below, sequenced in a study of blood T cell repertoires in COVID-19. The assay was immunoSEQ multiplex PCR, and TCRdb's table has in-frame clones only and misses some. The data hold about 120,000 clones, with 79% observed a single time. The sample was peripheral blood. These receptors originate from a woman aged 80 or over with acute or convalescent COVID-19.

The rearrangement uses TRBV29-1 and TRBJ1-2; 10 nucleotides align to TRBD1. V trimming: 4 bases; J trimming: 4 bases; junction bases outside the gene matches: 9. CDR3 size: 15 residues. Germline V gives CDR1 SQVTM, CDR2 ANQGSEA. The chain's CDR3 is CSVGRTGGNSYGYTF. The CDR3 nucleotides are TGCAGCGTTGGGAGGACAGGGGGTAATAGCTATGGCTACACCTTC.

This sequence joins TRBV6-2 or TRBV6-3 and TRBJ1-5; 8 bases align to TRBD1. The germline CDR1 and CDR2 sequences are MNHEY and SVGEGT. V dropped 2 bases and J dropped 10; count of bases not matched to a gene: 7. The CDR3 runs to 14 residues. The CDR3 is CASSYEQGVGPQHF. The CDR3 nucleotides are TGTGCCAGCAGTTACGAACAGGGGGTCGGACCCCAGCATTTT.

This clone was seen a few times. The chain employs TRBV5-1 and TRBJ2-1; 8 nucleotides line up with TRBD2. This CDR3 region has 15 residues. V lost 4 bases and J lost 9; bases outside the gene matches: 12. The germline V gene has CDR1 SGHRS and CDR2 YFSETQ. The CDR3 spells CASSAGTSRVIEQFF. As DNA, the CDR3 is TGCGCCAGCAGCGCCGGGACTAGTAGGGTCATTGAGCAGTTCTTC.

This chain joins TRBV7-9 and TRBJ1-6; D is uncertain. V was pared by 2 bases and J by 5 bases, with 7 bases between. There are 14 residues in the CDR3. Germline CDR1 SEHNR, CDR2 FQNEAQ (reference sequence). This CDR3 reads CASSLNRDNSPLHF. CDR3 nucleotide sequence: TGTGCCAGCAGCTTAAATCGAGATAATTCACCCCTCCACTTT. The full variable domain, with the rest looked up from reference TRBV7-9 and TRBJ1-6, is DTGVSQNPRHKITKRGQNVTFRCDPISEHNRLYWYRQTLGQGPEFLTYFQNEAQLEKSRLLSDRFSAERPKGSFSTLEIQRTEQGDSAMYLCASSLNRDNSPLHFGNGTRLTVT.

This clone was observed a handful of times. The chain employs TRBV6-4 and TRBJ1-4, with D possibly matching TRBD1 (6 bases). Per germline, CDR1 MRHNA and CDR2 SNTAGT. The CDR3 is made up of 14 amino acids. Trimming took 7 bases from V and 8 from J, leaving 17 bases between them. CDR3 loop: CASTGAQGKEKLFF. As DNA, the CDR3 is TGTGCCAGCACAGGCGCACAGGGTAAGGAAAAACTGTTTTTT.

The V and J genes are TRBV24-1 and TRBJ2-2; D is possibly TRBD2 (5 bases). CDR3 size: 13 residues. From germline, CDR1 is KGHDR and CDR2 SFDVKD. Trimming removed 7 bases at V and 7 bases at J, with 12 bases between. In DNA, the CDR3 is TGTGCCACCAGCGGGAACTCGGTCGGGGAGCTGTTTTTT. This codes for CATSGNSVGELFF.

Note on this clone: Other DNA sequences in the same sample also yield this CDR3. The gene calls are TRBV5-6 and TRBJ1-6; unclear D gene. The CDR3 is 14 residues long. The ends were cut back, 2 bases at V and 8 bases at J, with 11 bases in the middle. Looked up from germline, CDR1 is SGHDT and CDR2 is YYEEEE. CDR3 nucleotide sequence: TGTGCCAGCAGCTTTGGAACAGAACATTCACCCCTCCACTTT. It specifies CASSFGTEHSPLHF. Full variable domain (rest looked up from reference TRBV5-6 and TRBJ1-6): DAGVTQSPTHLIKTRGQQVTLRCSPKSGHDTVSWYQQALGQGPQFIFQYYEEEERQRGNFPDRFSGHQFPNYSSELNVNALLLGDSALYLCASSFGTEHSPLHFGNGTRLTVT.

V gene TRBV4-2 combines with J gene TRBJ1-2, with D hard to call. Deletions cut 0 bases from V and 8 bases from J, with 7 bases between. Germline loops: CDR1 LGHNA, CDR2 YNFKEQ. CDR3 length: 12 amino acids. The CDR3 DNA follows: TGTGCCAGCAGCCAAGATGGAGAGGGCTACACCTTC. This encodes CASSQDGEGYTF.